This TCR beta chain was retrieved from a study of cytomegalovirus exposure and HLA in healthy donors. Study overall: Tens of millions of unique TCRs from HLA-typed donors made up an early data release. Caucasian-associated ancestry cluster membership applied to 75% to 85% of around 400 genotyped donors.

As for this clone: Its target is not known.

This CDR3 comprises 17 residues. V shed 2 bases and J 4 bases; nucleotides not matched to a gene: 7. Germline V lookup: CDR1 SGHTA, CDR2 FQGTGA. These donors, healthy bone marrow donors, were studied. The PCR ran on 60 Vbeta and 13 Jbeta primers. Some clones are missing from TCRdb's copy, which holds only in-frame ones; the method was immunoSEQ multiplex PCR. Seen here are approximately 140,000 clones, roughly 62% observed once, and the top ten hold about 1.7%. Study-wide results and limits: Prior analysis indicated that the majority of TCR beta V segments exhibited productivity approximately 90% or approximately 30% of the time.

Sequencing was done on a sample of PBMCs. This chain uses TRBV7-3 with TRBJ2-2; TRBD1 agrees at 10 bases. This TCR came from a male donor in good health and CMV-seronegative. The CDR3 sequence is CASSLDRGRGGTGELFF. The CDR3 nucleotides are TGTGCCAGCAGCTTAGACAGGGGGCGCGGCGGCACCGGGGAGCTGTTTTTT.